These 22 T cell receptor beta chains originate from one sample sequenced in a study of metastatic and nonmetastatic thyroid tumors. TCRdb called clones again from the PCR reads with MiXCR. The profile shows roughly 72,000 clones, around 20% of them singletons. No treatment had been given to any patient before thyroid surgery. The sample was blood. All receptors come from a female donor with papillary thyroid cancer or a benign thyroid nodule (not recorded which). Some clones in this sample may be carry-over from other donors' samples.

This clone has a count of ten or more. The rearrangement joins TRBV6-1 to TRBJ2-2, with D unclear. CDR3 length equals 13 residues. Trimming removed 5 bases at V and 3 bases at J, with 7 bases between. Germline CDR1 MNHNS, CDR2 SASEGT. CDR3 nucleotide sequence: TGTGCCAGCAGTCCCTGGGACACCGGGGAGCTGTTTTTT. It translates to CASSPWDTGELFF.

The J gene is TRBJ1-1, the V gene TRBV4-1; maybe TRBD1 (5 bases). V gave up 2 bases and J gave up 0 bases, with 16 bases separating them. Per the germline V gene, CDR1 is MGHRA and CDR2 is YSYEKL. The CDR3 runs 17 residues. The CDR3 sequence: CASSQRMTLGVNTEAFF. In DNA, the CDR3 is TGCGCCAGCAGCCAACGAATGACGCTAGGGGTGAACACTGAAGCTTTCTTT.

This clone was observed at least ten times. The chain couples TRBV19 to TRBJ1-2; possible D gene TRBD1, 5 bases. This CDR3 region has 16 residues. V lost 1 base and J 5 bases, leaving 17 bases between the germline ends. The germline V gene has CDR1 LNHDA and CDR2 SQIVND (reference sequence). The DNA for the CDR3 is TGTGCCAGTAGTATAGGATTGCAGGGTGTGTGGTATGGCTACACCTTC. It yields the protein CASSIGLQGVWYGYTF.

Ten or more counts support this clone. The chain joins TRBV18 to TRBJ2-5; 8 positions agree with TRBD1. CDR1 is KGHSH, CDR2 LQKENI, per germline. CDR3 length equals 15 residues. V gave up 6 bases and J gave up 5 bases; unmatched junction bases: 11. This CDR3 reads CASSGQEALLETQYF. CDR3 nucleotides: TGTGCCAGCTCGGGACAGGAGGCATTATTGGAGACCCAGTACTTC.

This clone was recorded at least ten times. This CDR3 reads CASSYSRGQGNTEAFF. The CDR3 coding sequence is TGTGCCAGCAGTTACTCGAGGGGACAGGGGAACACTGAAGCTTTCTTT. The J gene is TRBJ1-1, the V gene TRBV6-5; 9 bases agree with TRBD1. The CDR3 has 16 residues. Germline CDR1 and CDR2: MNHEY and SVGAGI. The V and J ends lost 0 bases and 1 base, in that order; junction bases with no gene match: 3.

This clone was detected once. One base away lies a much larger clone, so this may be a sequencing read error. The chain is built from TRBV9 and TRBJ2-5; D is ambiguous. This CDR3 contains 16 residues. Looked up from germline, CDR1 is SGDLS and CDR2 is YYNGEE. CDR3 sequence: CASSVSVGRVEESQYF. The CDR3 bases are TGTGCCAGCAGCGTCTCTGTGGGAAGGGTAGAAGAGAGCCAGTACTTC.

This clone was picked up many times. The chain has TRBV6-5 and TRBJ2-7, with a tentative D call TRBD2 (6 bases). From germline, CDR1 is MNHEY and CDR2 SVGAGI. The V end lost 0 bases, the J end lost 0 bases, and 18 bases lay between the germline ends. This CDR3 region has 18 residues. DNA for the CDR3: TGTGCCAGCAGTTACTCGACGCCTAGCGTTCCTCACTCCTACGAGCAGTACTTC. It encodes CASSYSTPSVPHSYEQYF.

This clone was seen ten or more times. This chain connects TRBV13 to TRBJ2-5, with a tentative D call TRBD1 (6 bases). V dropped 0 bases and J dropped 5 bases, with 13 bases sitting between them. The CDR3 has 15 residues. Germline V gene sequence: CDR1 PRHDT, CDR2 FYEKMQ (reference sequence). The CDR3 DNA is TGTGCCAGCAGCTTAGGGACAGGAGGTGGGGAGACCCAGTACTTC. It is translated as CASSLGTGGGETQYF.

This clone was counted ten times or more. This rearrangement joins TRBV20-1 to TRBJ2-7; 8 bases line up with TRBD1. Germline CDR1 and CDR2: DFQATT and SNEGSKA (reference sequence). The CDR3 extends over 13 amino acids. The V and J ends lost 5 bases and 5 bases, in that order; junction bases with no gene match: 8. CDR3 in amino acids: CSAPGTGPNEQYF. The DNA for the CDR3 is TGCAGTGCTCCCGGGACAGGACCTAACGAGCAGTACTTC.

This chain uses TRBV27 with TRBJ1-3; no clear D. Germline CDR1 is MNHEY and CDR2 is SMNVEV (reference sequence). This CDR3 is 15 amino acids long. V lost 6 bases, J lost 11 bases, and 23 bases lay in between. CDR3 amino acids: CASRIRPLARLSIYF. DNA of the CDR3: TGTGCCAGCAGAATACGTCCCCTTGCGAGGCTATCCATATATTTT.

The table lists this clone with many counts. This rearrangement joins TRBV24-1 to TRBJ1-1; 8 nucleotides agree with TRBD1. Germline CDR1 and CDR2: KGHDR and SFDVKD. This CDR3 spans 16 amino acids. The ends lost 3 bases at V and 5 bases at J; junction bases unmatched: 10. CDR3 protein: CATSDTGTGDGTEAFF. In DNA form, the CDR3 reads TGTGCCACCAGTGATACCGGGACAGGAGACGGGACTGAAGCTTTCTTT.

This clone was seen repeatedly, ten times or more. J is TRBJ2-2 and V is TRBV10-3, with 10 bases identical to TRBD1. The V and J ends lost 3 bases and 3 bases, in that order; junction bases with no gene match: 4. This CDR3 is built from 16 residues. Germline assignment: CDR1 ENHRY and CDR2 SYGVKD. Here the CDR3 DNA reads TGTGCCATCAGTGACCGGACAGGGGGAGACACCGGGGAGCTGTTTTTT. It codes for CAISDRTGGDTGELFF.

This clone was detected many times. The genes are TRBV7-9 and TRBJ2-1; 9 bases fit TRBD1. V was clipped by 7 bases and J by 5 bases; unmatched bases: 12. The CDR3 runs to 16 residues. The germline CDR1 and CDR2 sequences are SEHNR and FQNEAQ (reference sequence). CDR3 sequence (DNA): TGTGCCAGCACCTCCCTTGGGGACAGGGAAGACAATGAGCAGTTCTTC. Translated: CASTSLGDREDNEQFF.

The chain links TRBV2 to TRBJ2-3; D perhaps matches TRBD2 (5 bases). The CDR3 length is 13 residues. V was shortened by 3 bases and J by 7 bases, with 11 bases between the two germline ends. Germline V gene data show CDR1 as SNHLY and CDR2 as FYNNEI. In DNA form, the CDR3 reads TGTGCCAGCAGTGAGGAGACGGGAAATACGCAGTATTTT. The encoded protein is CASSEETGNTQYF.

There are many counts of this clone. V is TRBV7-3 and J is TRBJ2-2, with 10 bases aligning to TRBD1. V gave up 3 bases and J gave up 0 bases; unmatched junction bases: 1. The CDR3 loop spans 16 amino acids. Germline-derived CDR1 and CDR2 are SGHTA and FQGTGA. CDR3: CASSLGTGANTGELFF. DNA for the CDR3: TGTGCCAGCAGCTTGGGGACAGGGGCGAACACCGGGGAGCTGTTTTTT.

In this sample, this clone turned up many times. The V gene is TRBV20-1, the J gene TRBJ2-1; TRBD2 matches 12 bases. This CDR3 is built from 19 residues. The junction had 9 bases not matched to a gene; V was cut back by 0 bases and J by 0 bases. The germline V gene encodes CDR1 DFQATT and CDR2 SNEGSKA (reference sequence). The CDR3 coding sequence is TGCAGTGCTAGAGACCTCTCCCCGGGACTAGCGGGCTCCTACAATGAGCAGTTCTTC. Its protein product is CSARDLSPGLAGSYNEQFF.

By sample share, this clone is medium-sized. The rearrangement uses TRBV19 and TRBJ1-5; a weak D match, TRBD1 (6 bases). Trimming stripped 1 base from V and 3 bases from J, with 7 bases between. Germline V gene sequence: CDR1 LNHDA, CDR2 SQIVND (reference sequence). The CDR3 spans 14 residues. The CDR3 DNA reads TGTGCCAGTAGTATAGGGGACAACAATCAGCCCCAGCATTTT. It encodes CASSIGDNNQPQHF.

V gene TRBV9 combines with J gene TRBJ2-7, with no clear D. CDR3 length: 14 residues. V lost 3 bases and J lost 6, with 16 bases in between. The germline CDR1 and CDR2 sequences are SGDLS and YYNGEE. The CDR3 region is CASSGDPVDGEQYF. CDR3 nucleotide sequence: TGTGCCAGCAGCGGTGACCCTGTCGATGGCGAGCAGTACTTC. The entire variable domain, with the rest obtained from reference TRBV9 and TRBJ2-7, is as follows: DSGVTQTPKHLITATGQRVTLRCSPRSGDLSVYWYQQSLDQGLQFLIQYYNGEERAKGNILERFSAQQFPDLHSELNLSSLELGDSALYFCASSGDPVDGEQYFGPGTRLTVT.

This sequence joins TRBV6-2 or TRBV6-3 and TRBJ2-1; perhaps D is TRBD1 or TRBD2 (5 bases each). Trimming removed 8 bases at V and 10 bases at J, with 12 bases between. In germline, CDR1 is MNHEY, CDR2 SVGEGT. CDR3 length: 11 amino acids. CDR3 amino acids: CASRDEGEQFF. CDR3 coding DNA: TGTGCCAGCCGGGACGAGGGGGAGCAGTTCTTC.

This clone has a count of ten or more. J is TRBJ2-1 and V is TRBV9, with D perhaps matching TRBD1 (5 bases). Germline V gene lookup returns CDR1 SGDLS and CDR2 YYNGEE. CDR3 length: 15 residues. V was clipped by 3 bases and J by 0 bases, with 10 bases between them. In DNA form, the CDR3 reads TGTGCCAGCAGCGACCAGGGATACTCCTACAATGAGCAGTTCTTC. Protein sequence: CASSDQGYSYNEQFF.

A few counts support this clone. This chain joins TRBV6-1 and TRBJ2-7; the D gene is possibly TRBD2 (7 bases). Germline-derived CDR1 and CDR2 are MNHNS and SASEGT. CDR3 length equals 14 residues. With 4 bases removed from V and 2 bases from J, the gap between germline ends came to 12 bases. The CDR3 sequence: CASSGGGGPYEQYF. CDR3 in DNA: TGTGCCAGCAGTGGAGGGGGGGGTCCCTACGAGCAGTACTTC.

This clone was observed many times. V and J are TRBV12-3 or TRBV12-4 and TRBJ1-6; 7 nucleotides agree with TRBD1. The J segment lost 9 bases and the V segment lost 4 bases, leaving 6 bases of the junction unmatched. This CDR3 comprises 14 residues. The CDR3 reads CASSSSGGGSPLHF. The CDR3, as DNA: TGTGCCAGCAGTTCTTCAGGGGGTGGTTCACCCCTCCACTTT.